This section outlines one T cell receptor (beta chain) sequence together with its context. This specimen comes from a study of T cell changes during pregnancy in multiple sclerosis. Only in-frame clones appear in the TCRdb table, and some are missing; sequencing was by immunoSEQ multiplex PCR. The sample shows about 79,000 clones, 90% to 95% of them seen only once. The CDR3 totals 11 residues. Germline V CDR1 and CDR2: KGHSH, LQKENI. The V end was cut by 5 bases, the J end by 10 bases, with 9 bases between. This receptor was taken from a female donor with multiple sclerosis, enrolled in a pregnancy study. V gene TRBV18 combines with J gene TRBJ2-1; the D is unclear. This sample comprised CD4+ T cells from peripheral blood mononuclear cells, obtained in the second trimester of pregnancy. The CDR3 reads CASSVSEEQFF. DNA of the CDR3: TGTGCCAGCTCAGTGTCAGAAGAGCAGTTCTTC.